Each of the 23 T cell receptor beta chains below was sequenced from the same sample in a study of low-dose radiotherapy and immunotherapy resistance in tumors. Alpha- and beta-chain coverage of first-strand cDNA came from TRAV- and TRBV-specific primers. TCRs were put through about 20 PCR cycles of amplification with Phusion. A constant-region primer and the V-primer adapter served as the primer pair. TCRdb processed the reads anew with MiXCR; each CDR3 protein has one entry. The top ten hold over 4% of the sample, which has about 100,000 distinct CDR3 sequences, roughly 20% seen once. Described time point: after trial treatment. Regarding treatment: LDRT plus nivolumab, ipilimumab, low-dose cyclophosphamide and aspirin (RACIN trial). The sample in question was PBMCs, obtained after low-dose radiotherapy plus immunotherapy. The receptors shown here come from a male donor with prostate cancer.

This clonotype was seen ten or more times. The CDR3 loop reads CASSQAPGLGTGTDTQYF. The CDR3 region has the DNA TGCGCCAGCAGCCAAGCTCCCGGGTTGGGGACGGGCACAGATACGCAGTATTTT. The rearrangement links TRBV4-1 to TRBJ2-3; D assignment may be TRBD1 or TRBD2 (5 bases each). V dropped 1 base and J dropped 1 base, with 18 bases sitting between them. CDR1 and CDR2 from the germline V gene are MGHRA and YSYEKL. This CDR3 comprises 18 residues.

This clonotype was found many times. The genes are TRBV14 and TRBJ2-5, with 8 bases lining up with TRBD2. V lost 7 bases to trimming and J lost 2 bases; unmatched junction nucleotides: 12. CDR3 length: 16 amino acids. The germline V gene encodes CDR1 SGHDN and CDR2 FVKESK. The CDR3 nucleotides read TGTGCCAGCAAGCCAACCGTCGGGGGGGAGCAAGAGACCCAGTACTTC. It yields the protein CASKPTVGGEQETQYF.

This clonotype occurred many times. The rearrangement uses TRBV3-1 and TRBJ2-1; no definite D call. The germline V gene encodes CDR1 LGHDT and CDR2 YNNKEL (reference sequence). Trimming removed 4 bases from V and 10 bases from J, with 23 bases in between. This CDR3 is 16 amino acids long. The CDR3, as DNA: TGTGCCAGCAGCCGTTCAGACCTTTTGGCCGCCAGGGAGCAGTTCTTC. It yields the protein CASSRSDLLAAREQFF.

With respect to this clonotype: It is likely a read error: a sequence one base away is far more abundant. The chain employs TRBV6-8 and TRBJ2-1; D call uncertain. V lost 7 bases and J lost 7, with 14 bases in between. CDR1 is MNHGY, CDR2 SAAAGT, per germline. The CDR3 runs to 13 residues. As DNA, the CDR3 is TGTGCCAGCAAAGAGACCGCCGGGAATGAGCAGTTCTTC. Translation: CASKETAGNEQFF.

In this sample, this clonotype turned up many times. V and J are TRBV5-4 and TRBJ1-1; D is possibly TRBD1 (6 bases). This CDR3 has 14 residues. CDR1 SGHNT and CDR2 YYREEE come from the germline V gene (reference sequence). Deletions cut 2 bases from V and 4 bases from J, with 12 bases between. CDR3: CASSFREGGTEAFF. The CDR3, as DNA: TGTGCCAGCAGCTTCAGGGAGGGGGGCACTGAAGCTTTCTTT.

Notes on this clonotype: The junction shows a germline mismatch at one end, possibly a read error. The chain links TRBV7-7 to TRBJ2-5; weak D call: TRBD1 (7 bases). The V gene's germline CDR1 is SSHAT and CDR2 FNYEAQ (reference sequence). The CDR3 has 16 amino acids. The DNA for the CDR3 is TGTGCCAGCGGCTTAGGAGGAGCACAGGGGAGGGAGACCCAGTACTTC. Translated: CASGLGGAQGRETQYF.

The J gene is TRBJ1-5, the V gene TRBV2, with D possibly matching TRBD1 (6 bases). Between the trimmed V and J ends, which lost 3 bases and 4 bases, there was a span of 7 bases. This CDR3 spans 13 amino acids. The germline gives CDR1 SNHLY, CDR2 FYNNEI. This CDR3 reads CASSEQGNQPQHF. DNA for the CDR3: TGTGCCAGCAGTGAGCAGGGGAATCAGCCCCAGCATTTT.

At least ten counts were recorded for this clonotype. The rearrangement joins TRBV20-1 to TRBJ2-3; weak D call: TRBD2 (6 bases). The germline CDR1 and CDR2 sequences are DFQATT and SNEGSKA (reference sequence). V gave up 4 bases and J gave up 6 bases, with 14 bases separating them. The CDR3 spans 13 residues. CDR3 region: CSATDRGSDTQYF. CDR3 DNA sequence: TGCAGTGCTACTGATCGGGGGTCCGATACGCAGTATTTT.

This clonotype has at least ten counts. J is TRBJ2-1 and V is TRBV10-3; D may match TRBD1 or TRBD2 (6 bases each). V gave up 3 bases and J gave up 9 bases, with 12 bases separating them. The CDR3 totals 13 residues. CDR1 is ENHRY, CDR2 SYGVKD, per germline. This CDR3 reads CAISDPGGSEQFF. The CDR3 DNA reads TGTGCCATCAGTGACCCCGGGGGCAGTGAGCAGTTCTTC.

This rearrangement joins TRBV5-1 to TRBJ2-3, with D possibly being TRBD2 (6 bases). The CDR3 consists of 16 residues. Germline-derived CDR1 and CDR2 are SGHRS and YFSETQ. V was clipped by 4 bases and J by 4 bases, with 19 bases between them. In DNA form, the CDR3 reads TGCGCCAGCAGCCTAGGTAGCGGCTTTTCGGCAGATACGCAGTATTTT. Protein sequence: CASSLGSGFSADTQYF.

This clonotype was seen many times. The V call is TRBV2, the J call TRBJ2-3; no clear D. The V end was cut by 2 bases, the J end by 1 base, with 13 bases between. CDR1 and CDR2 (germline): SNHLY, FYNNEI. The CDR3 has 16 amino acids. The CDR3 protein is CASSERAAPGTDTQYF. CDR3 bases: TGTGCCAGCAGTGAAAGGGCCGCCCCCGGCACAGATACGCAGTATTTT.

The CDR3 loop reads CASSVRQDLSVLTF. Here the CDR3 DNA reads TGTGCCAGCAGCGTGAGACAGGATCTTTCGGTCCTGACTTTC. The V and J genes are TRBV6-2 or TRBV6-3 and TRBJ2-6; maybe TRBD1 (6 bases). Trimming removed 6 bases from V and 13 bases from J, with 19 bases in between. The length of the CDR3 is 14 residues. The germline V gene encodes CDR1 MNHEY and CDR2 SVGEGT.

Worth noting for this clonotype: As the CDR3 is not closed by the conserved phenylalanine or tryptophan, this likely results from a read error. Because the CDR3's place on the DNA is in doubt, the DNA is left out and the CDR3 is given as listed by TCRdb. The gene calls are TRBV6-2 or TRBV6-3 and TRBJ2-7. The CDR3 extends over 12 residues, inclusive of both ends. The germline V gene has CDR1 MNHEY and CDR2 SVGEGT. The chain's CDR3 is CASSYISYEHYS.

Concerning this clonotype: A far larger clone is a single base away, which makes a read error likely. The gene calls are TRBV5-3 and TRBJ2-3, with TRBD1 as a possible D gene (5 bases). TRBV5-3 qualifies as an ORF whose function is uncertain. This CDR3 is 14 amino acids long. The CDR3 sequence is CASSWGRVGVAQYF. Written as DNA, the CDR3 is TGTGCCAGCAGCTGGGGCAGGGTCGGAGTCGCGCAGTATTTT.

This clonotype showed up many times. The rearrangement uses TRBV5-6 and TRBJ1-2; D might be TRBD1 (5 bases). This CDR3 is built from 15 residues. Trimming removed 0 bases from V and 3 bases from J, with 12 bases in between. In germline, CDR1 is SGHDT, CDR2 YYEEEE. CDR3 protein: CASSLVQARDYGYTF. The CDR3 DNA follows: TGTGCCAGCAGCTTGGTACAGGCGAGGGACTATGGCTACACCTTC.

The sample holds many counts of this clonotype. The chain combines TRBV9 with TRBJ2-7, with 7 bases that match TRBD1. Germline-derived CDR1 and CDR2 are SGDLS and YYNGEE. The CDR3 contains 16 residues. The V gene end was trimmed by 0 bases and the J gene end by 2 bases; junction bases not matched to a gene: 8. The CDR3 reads CASSVGVTGVPYEQYF. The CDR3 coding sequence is TGTGCCAGCAGCGTAGGAGTCACAGGGGTACCCTACGAGCAGTACTTC. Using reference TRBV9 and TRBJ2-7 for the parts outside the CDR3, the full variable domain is DSGVTQTPKHLITATGQRVTLRCSPRSGDLSVYWYQQSLDQGLQFLIQYYNGEERAKGNILERFSAQQFPDLHSELNLSSLELGDSALYFCASSVGVTGVPYEQYFGPGTRLTVT.

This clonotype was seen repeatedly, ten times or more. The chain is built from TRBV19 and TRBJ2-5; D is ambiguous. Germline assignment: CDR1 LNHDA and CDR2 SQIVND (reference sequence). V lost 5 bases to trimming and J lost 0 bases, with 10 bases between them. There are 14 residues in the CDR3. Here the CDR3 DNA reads TGTGCCAGTAGTGCGCAGCCGTACCAAGAGACCCAGTACTTC. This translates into CASSAQPYQETQYF.

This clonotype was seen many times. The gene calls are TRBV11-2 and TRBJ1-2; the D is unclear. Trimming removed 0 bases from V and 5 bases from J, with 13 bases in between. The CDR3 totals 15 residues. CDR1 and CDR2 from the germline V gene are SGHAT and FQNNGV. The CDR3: CASSLDIGSTYGYTF. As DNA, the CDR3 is TGTGCCAGCAGCTTAGATATAGGGTCTACGTATGGCTACACCTTC.

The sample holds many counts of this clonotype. The CDR3 coding sequence is TGCGCCAGCAGCTTATCGGATACGCAGTATTTT. It translates to CASSLSDTQYF. The chain uses TRBV5-1 and TRBJ2-3; unclear D gene. The V end lost 2 bases, the J end lost 6 bases, and 4 bases lay between the germline ends. This CDR3 region has 11 residues. Per germline, CDR1 SGHRS and CDR2 YFSETQ.

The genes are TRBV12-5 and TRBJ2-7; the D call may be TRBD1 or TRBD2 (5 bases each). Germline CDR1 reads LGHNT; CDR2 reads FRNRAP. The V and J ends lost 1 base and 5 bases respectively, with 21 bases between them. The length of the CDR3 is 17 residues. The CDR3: CASGLGPGGRSYDEQYF. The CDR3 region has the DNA TGTGCTAGTGGTTTGGGACCTGGGGGTCGTTCTTACGACGAGCAGTACTTC.

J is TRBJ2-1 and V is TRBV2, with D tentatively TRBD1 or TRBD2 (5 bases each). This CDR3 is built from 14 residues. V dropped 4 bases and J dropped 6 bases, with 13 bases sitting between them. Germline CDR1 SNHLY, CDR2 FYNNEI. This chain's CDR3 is CASSALRDPNEQFF. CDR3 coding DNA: TGTGCCAGCAGTGCTCTTCGGGACCCCAATGAGCAGTTCTTC.

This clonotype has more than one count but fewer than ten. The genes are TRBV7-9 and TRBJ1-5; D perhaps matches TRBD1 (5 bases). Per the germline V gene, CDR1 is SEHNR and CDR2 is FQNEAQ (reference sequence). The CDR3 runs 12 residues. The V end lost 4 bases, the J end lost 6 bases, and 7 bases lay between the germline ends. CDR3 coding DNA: TGTGCCAGCAGCTCCGACAGTCAGCCCCAGCATTTT. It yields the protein CASSSDSQPQHF.

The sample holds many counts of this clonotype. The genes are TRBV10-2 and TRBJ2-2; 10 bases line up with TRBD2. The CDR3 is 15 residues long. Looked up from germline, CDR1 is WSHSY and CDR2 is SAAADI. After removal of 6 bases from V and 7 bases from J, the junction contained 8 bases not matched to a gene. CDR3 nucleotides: TGCGCCAGCAGCCTGAGCGGGGGGGCCGGCGGGGAGCTGTTTTTT. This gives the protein CASSLSGGAGGELFF.